The 2 T cell receptor beta chains below all came from one sample that was sequenced in a study of pediatric ulcerative colitis. The method was immunoSEQ multiplex PCR; TCRdb's version includes in-frame clones alone and lacks a portion of them. The sample lists about 32,000 clones; 82% were seen once. Specimen: blood. The receptors were gathered from a boy aged 5-17 years with severe ulcerative colitis.

The chain is built from TRBV14 and TRBJ2-3, with D perhaps matching TRBD1 (6 bases). The length of the CDR3 is 16 residues. Germline CDR1 is SGHDN and CDR2 is FVKESK. V lost 4 bases, J lost 0 bases, and 14 bases lay in between. This CDR3 is CASSPPWGHSTDTQYF. In DNA form, the CDR3 reads TGTGCCAGCAGCCCCCCCTGGGGACATAGCACAGATACGCAGTATTTT.

This rearrangement joins TRBV6-1 to TRBJ1-1; possibly TRBD1 for D (5 bases). This CDR3 has 14 amino acids. Between the trimmed V and J ends, which lost 4 bases and 2 bases, there was a span of 11 bases. CDR1 is MNHNS and CDR2 is SASEGT in the germline V gene. The CDR3 DNA is TGTGCCAGCAGTGTAAAAGACAGCAACACTGAAGCTTTCTTT. It encodes CASSVKDSNTEAFF.